The clone carrying this TCR beta chain occurred many times. Its specificity is not known. Germline CDR1 and CDR2: LGHNA and YSLEER. The CDR3 runs 16 residues. Deletions cut 2 bases from V and 2 bases from J, with 15 bases between. The sample is drawn from a study of T cells in Graves' hyperthyroidism and ophthalmopathy. Overall study findings and caveats: Ophthalmopathy prediction by the model preceded onset by a median approximately 6.9 months.

Regions amplified from RNA transcripts were the TCR beta CDR3 regions. First-round RT-PCR of the TCR CDR3 relied on the HTBI primer set. One entry per CDR3 protein results from TCRdb running MiXCR on the multiplex PCR reads. The sample holds 650,000 to 750,000 distinct CDR3 sequences, roughly 15% seen once. V and J are TRBV4-3 and TRBJ1-1; a weak D match, TRBD1 (5 bases). Sequencing used blood. This TCR was recovered from a woman aged 18-29 years with Graves' hyperthyroidism. CDR3 nucleotides: TGCGCCAGCAGCCAACGACGGGGGTCCGGTAACACTGAAGCTTTCTTT. Its protein is CASSQRRGSGNTEAFF.